Listed here are 16 T cell receptor beta chains from one sample, sequenced in a study of T cell changes during pregnancy in multiple sclerosis. Libraries were prepared by immunoSEQ multiplex PCR; TCRdb keeps only in-frame clonotypes and omits some of them. The sample lists 45,000 or so clones, 75% to 95% occurring once. The source was CD8+ T cells from peripheral blood mononuclear cells, collected after pregnancy. These receptors were collected from a female donor with multiple sclerosis, enrolled in a pregnancy study.

Notes on this clone: Other DNA sequences in the same sample also yield this CDR3. The chain recombines TRBV4-3 with TRBJ2-7; D gene unclear. Trimming cost V 0 bases and J 3 bases, with 12 bases left between them. The CDR3 runs 15 residues. Germline lookup yields CDR1 LGHNA and CDR2 YSLEER. The CDR3 loop reads CASSQDSSLSYEQYF. The DNA of the CDR3 is TGCGCCAGCAGCCAAGATTCGAGCCTGAGCTACGAGCAGTACTTC.

This clone was detected only once. The genes are TRBV10-2 and TRBJ1-1; a weak D match, TRBD1 (5 bases). The length of the CDR3 is 11 residues. The germline gives CDR1 WSHSY, CDR2 SAAADI. Trimming took off 4 bases at V and 6 bases at J, with 6 bases between the two ends. The CDR3 is CASSGGPEAFF. CDR3 nucleotides: TGCGCCAGCAGTGGGGGCCCTGAAGCTTTCTTT.

This clone was picked up one time. The genes are TRBV6-1 and TRBJ2-2, with D tentatively TRBD1 (5 bases). Looked up from germline, CDR1 is MNHNS and CDR2 is SASEGT. CDR3 length: 15 amino acids. Deletions cut 6 bases from V and 1 base from J, with 12 bases between. The CDR3, as DNA: TGTGCCAGCAGCAGACAGTTTTGGAACACCGGGGAGCTGTTTTTT. Translating it yields CASSRQFWNTGELFF.

This sequence joins TRBV7-2 and TRBJ2-7; 12 nucleotides align to TRBD2. The CDR3 is 16 residues long. The V gene's germline CDR1 is SGHTA and CDR2 FQGNSA. V shed 0 bases and J 5 bases; nucleotides not matched to a gene: 5. In DNA form, the CDR3 reads TGTGCCAGCAGCTTAGCAGTAGGGACTAGCGGGCACGAGCAGTACTTC. The encoded protein is CASSLAVGTSGHEQYF.

The chain links TRBV5-6 to TRBJ2-2, with a possible D match to TRBD1 (10 bases). From germline, CDR1 is SGHDT and CDR2 YYEEEE. The CDR3 loop spans 17 amino acids. Trimming pared 4 bases from V and 5 bases from J, leaving 21 bases between. The CDR3 sequence: CASSPAGGTGDTGELFF. CDR3 in DNA: TGTGCCAGCAGCCCTGCGGGAGGGACAGGGGATACCGGGGAGCTGTTTTTT.

The chain uses TRBV29-1 and TRBJ1-2, with TRBD1 as a possible D gene (5 bases). Germline-derived CDR1 and CDR2 are SQVTM and ANQGSEA. The CDR3 contains 12 residues. Trimming took 6 bases from V and 4 from J, leaving 12 bases between them. The CDR3 sequence: CSVGTGPYGYTF. DNA of the CDR3: TGCAGCGTGGGAACAGGTCCCTATGGCTACACCTTC.

The chain couples TRBV19 to TRBJ1-2; D uncertain. Trimming cost V 6 bases and J 4 bases, with 15 bases left between them. The CDR3 covers 14 residues. Germline CDR1 reads LNHDA; CDR2 reads SQIVND (reference sequence). Here the CDR3 reads CASSHEASTYGYTF. CDR3 nucleotide sequence: TGTGCCAGTAGCCACGAGGCCTCCACCTATGGCTACACCTTC.

This chain links TRBV19 with TRBJ1-1, with 7 bases aligning to TRBD1. The V gene's germline CDR1 is LNHDA and CDR2 SQIVND (reference sequence). J lost 2 bases, V lost 10 bases, and 10 bases had no gene match. CDR3 length: 14 residues. The CDR3 loop is CANRGRKINTEAFF. Written as DNA, the CDR3 is TGTGCCAACAGGGGACGGAAGATTAACACTGAAGCTTTCTTT.

This chain joins TRBV7-6 and TRBJ2-7; 13 nucleotides agree with TRBD2. V shed 4 bases and J 6 bases; nucleotides not matched to a gene: 3. CDR3 length equals 14 residues. Germline values: CDR1 SGHVS, CDR2 FNYEAQ. Here the CDR3 reads CASSSGLAGLEQYF. CDR3 DNA: TGTGCCAGCAGCTCGGGACTAGCGGGGCTCGAGCAGTACTTC.

The genes are TRBV27 and TRBJ2-3; D unclear. Germline-derived CDR1 and CDR2 are MNHEY and SMNVEV (reference sequence). The CDR3 is made up of 14 amino acids. V was clipped by 5 bases and J by 0 bases, with 9 bases between them. As DNA, the CDR3 is TGTGCCAGCAGTCTACTCCCAAGCACAGATACGCAGTATTTT. It specifies CASSLLPSTDTQYF.

The chain recombines TRBV5-4 with TRBJ2-1; possibly TRBD1 for D (5 bases). Deletions cut 0 bases from V and 8 bases from J, with 9 bases between. CDR3 length: 13 amino acids. Germline CDR1 reads SGHNT; CDR2 reads YYREEE (reference sequence). The CDR3, as DNA: TGTGCCAGCAGCTTGGATCAGGGCCATGAGCAGTTCTTC. This translates into CASSLDQGHEQFF.

The V gene is TRBV18, the J gene TRBJ2-1; TRBD2 matches at 15 bases. V lost 3 bases to trimming and J lost 5 bases; unmatched junction nucleotides: 5. This CDR3 is 17 amino acids long. In germline, CDR1 is KGHSH, CDR2 LQKENI. CDR3 bases: TGTGCCAGCTCACCTGGGACTAGCGGGAGGCCTAACAATGAGCAGTTCTTC. This encodes CASSPGTSGRPNNEQFF. Drawing the rest from reference TRBV18 and TRBJ2-1, the complete variable domain is NAGVMQNPRHLVRRRGQEARLRCSPMKGHSHVYWYRQLPEEGLKFMVYLQKENIIDESGMPKERFSAEFPKEGPSILRIQQVVRGDSAAYFCASSPGTSGRPNNEQFFGPGTRLTVL.

The chain joins TRBV4-1 to TRBJ2-2; D perhaps matches TRBD2 (5 bases). From germline, CDR1 is MGHRA and CDR2 YSYEKL. The CDR3 loop spans 16 amino acids. V gave up 1 base and J gave up 0 bases, with 9 bases separating them. The CDR3 DNA is TGCGCCAGCAGCCAAGGTGTGGGAGCGAACACCGGGGAGCTGTTTTTT. Amino acids: CASSQGVGANTGELFF.

This sequence joins TRBV27 and TRBJ1-2; TRBD1 matches at 10 bases. J was trimmed by 6 bases and V by 5 bases; bases with no gene match: 6. The CDR3 loop spans 14 amino acids. Germline-derived CDR1 and CDR2 are MNHEY and SMNVEV (reference sequence). CDR3 bases: TGTGCCAGCAGTATTGGCGGGACAGGGGATGGCTACACCTTC. Its protein product is CASSIGGTGDGYTF.

This chain uses TRBV30 with TRBJ1-4; TRBD1 agrees at 7 bases. Germline V gene sequence: CDR1 GTSNPN, CDR2 SVGIG (reference sequence). With 0 bases clipped from V and 10 bases from J, the junction kept 14 bases outside the gene matches. This CDR3 comprises 16 residues. The DNA of the CDR3 is TGTGCCTGGAGTGTTGTCAGGGGGGTTGATCGGGGAAAACTGTTTTTT. Its translation is CAWSVVRGVDRGKLFF.

This chain joins TRBV5-1 and TRBJ2-1, with D tentatively TRBD2 (6 bases). Deletions cut 0 bases from V and 6 bases from J, with 16 bases between. From germline, CDR1 is SGHRS and CDR2 YFSETQ. This CDR3 comprises 16 residues. The CDR3 sequence: CASSLEGGALGNEQFF. The CDR3 DNA follows: TGCGCCAGCAGCTTGGAAGGCGGGGCCCTTGGCAATGAGCAGTTCTTC.